The source of this T cell receptor (beta chain) is a study of control samples from healthy donors and cancer patients. TCRdb keeps only in-frame clones here, not all; method: immunoSEQ multiplex PCR. Here the sample spans some 95,000 clones, roughly 90% being singletons. This CDR3 has 15 amino acids. With 4 bases clipped from V and 3 bases from J, the junction kept 5 bases outside the gene matches. Germline CDR1 reads MNHEY; CDR2 reads SVGAGI. This receptor was obtained from a human donor in good health. The donor label of this sample is uncertain. The rearrangement joins TRBV6-5 to TRBJ2-3, with 9 bases lining up with TRBD1. Material: blood. The CDR3 sequence is CASSSTGGWTDTQYF. The CDR3 bases are TGTGCCAGCAGTTCGACAGGGGGTTGGACAGATACGCAGTATTTT.